This entry lists 23 T cell receptor beta chains sequenced from one sample in a study of CD8 T cells in ankylosing spondylitis. TCRdb reprocessed the 5' RACE reads via MiXCR and lists one record per CDR3 protein. Among roughly 150,000 distinct CDR3 sequences listed, around a third were seen once. The sample was synovial fluid, either unsorted or a sorted T cell fraction (not recorded which). The receptor set was obtained from a male donor with ankylosing spondylitis.

This clonotype was recorded at least ten times. The chain couples TRBV20-1 to TRBJ2-7, with TRBD2 matching over 7 bases. CDR3 size: 17 residues. The trim removed 1 base at V and 2 bases at J, leaving 14 bases unmatched. Germline assignment: CDR1 DFQATT and CDR2 SNEGSKA (reference sequence). CDR3 coding DNA: TGCAGTGCTAGAGGAATTGCTAGCGGAATGTGGCCCTACGAGCAGTACTTC. This gives the protein CSARGIASGMWPYEQYF.

This sequence joins TRBV20-1 and TRBJ2-7; 8 nucleotides agree with TRBD2. The CDR3 spans 10 residues. Germline-derived CDR1 and CDR2 are DFQATT and SNEGSKA (reference sequence). CDR3 region: CSGGDYEQYF. In DNA form, the CDR3 reads TGCAGCGGGGGGGACTACGAGCAGTACTTC.

This clonotype appeared many times. The chain employs TRBV29-1 and TRBJ1-6, with D possibly being TRBD1 (6 bases). Germline lookup yields CDR1 SQVTM and CDR2 ANQGSEA. The CDR3 is 13 amino acids. The germline V and J ends were trimmed by 4 bases and 5 bases, with 9 bases remaining between them. The DNA of the CDR3 is TGCAGCGTTGGTAAGGGGGATAATTCACCCCTCCACTTT. The encoded protein is CSVGKGDNSPLHF.

This clonotype was picked up many times. This chain connects TRBV9 to TRBJ1-5; D is uncertain. The CDR3 sequence is 15 residues long. Trimming pared 1 base from V and 0 bases from J, leaving 8 bases between. From germline, CDR1 is SGDLS and CDR2 YYNGEE. The CDR3 bases are TGTGCCAGCAGCGTAACCGACGATAGCAATCAGCCCCAGCATTTT. The encoded protein is CASSVTDDSNQPQHF.

The rearrangement links TRBV20-1 to TRBJ1-1; D may be TRBD1 (5 bases). V lost 2 bases and J lost 0, with 13 bases in between. CDR1 and CDR2 from the germline V gene are DFQATT and SNEGSKA (reference sequence). CDR3 size: 15 residues. CDR3 DNA: TGCAGTGCTAGACTTGCTGGGACTATGAACACTGAAGCTTTCTTT. Translating gives CSARLAGTMNTEAFF.

This clonotype was observed a handful of times. The chain couples TRBV20-1 to TRBJ2-3; possible D gene TRBD2, 5 bases. The V gene's germline CDR1 is DFQATT and CDR2 SNEGSKA (reference sequence). This CDR3 is 16 amino acids long. V gave up 6 bases and J gave up 3 bases, with 22 bases separating them. CDR3 bases: TGCAGTGCCGCAGACATCCAGCGGCGATTTACAGATACGCAGTATTTT. Encoded protein: CSAADIQRRFTDTQYF.

The CDR3 coding sequence is TGCAGTGCTAGAAAGGACAGCGGAGGCGAGCAGTACTTC. Protein: CSARKDSGGEQYF. This chain uses TRBV20-1 with TRBJ2-7; D may be TRBD1 (6 bases). Germline lookup yields CDR1 DFQATT and CDR2 SNEGSKA (reference sequence). The CDR3 has 13 amino acids. Trimming stripped 2 bases from V and 6 bases from J, with 14 bases between.

This clonotype came up a few times. In DNA form, the CDR3 reads TGTGCCAGCAGCATAAGCACTAGCGGACGCACAGATACGCAGTATTTT. Its translation is CASSISTSGRTDTQYF. V usage is TRBV11-3 and J usage is TRBJ2-3; 8 positions agree with TRBD2. Trimming at V came to 5 bases and at J to 1 base, leaving 8 bases not matched to a gene. Germline assignment: CDR1 SGHNT and CDR2 YENEEA. The CDR3 sequence is 16 residues long.

This chain uses TRBV5-1 with TRBJ2-7; a weak D match, TRBD2 (5 bases). Germline V lookup: CDR1 SGHRS, CDR2 YFSETQ. V lost 5 bases and J 2 bases, leaving 14 bases between the germline ends. The length of the CDR3 is 14 residues. This CDR3 reads CASSAGAVTYEQYF. In DNA, the CDR3 is TGCGCCAGCAGTGCAGGAGCGGTAACCTACGAGCAGTACTTC. Together with reference TRBV5-1 and TRBJ2-7, the CDR3 gives the full variable domain: KAGVTQTPRYLIKTRGQQVTLSCSPISGHRSVSWYQQTPGQGLQFLFEYFSETQRNKGNFPGRFSGRQFSNSRSEMNVSTLELGDSALYLCASSAGAVTYEQYFGPGTRLTVT.

V is TRBV12-3 or TRBV12-4 and J is TRBJ2-7, with 8 positions matching TRBD1. Losses at the gene ends were 4 bases for V and 3 bases for J; bases not matched to a gene: 5. The CDR3 length is 14 residues. CDR3 sequence reads: CASSYAGTGYEQYF. CDR3 nucleotides: TGTGCCAGCAGTTACGCCGGGACAGGCTACGAGCAGTACTTC.

The J gene is TRBJ2-2, the V gene TRBV7-2; D remains unclear. V lost 6 bases and J 4 bases, leaving 6 bases between the germline ends. CDR3 length: 12 amino acids. Looked up from germline, CDR1 is SGHTA and CDR2 is FQGNSA. The CDR3 DNA follows: TGTGCCAGCAGGGAAACCACCGGGGAGCTGTTTTTT. Protein: CASRETTGELFF.

This chain joins TRBV11-3 and TRBJ2-1; 10 nucleotides agree with TRBD2. Looked up from germline, CDR1 is SGHNT and CDR2 is YENEEA. CDR3 length equals 19 residues. J gave up 0 bases and V 0 bases, and 8 bases lay outside the gene matches. CDR3 DNA sequence: TGTGCCAGCAGCTTAGATGGGACTAGCGCCTTGAGCTCCTACAATGAGCAGTTCTTC. Translated, it gives CASSLDGTSALSSYNEQFF.

This chain connects TRBV2 to TRBJ2-3; D is undetermined. Trimming removed 7 bases from V and 0 bases from J, with 8 bases in between. This CDR3 has 13 amino acids. In germline, CDR1 is SNHLY, CDR2 FYNNEI. The CDR3 DNA reads as TGTGCCAGCAAACGGTTTAGCACAGATACGCAGTATTTT. Translation: CASKRFSTDTQYF.

The rearrangement uses TRBV2 and TRBJ1-6; perhaps TRBD1 as D (6 bases). Trimming stripped 6 bases from V and 4 bases from J, with 13 bases between. The CDR3 length is 15 residues. The germline V gene encodes CDR1 SNHLY and CDR2 FYNNEI. In DNA form, the CDR3 reads TGTGCCAGCAGGAGACAGGCCGATTATAATTCACCCCTCCACTTT. It translates to CASRRQADYNSPLHF.

This clonotype was seen many times. CDR3 bases: TGTGCCAGCATACGGGGAGGGAGCAATCAGCCCCAGCATTTT. Translation: CASIRGGSNQPQHF. The V call is TRBV28, the J call TRBJ1-5; D is ambiguous. V lost 7 bases and J lost 1, with 11 bases in between. Germline CDR1 MDHEN, CDR2 SYDVKM. The CDR3 has 14 amino acids.

This chain uses TRBV20-1 with TRBJ2-7; 9 nucleotides align to TRBD1. This CDR3 comprises 14 residues. Germline V CDR1 and CDR2: DFQATT, SNEGSKA (reference sequence). V was clipped by 2 bases and J by 6 bases; unmatched bases: 8. CDR3 region: CSARKFGTGLEQYF. The DNA of the CDR3 is TGCAGTGCTAGAAAGTTTGGGACAGGGCTCGAGCAGTACTTC.

The CDR3 DNA reads TGTGCCAGCAGCTTAGGTTACAAGGCGACGATTGGAAACACCATATATTTT. It specifies CASSLGYKATIGNTIYF. The V and J genes are TRBV11-2 and TRBJ1-3; D call uncertain. Germline V gives CDR1 SGHAT, CDR2 FQNNGV. The CDR3 extends over 17 amino acids. With 1 base removed from V and 3 bases from J, the gap between germline ends came to 16 bases. Drawing the rest from reference TRBV11-2 and TRBJ1-3, the complete variable domain is EAGVAQSPRYKIIEKRQSVAFWCNPISGHATLYWYQQILGQGPKLLIQFQNNGVVDDSQLPKDRFSAERLKGVDSTLKIQPAKLEDSAVYLCASSLGYKATIGNTIYFGEGSWLTVV.

This sequence joins TRBV18 and TRBJ1-5; TRBD1 matches 10 bases. V lost 2 bases to trimming and J lost 4 bases; unmatched junction nucleotides: 2. The CDR3 length is 15 residues. Germline assignment: CDR1 KGHSH and CDR2 LQKENI. The CDR3 sequence: CASSPMGQGNQPQHF. Written as DNA, the CDR3 is TGTGCCAGCTCACCAATGGGACAGGGGAATCAGCCCCAGCATTTT.

The chain couples TRBV11-2 to TRBJ1-3, with D hard to call. This CDR3 is 13 amino acids long. V was clipped by 7 bases and J by 0 bases, with 7 bases between them. Germline-derived CDR1 and CDR2 are SGHAT and FQNNGV. The CDR3 is CASTPPSGNTIYF. The CDR3 bases are TGTGCCAGCACCCCACCCTCTGGAAACACCATATATTTT.

This clonotype was seen a single time. The chain recombines TRBV4-3 with TRBJ2-7; D is perhaps TRBD1 (5 bases). The CDR3 has 15 amino acids. Between the trimmed V and J ends, which lost 4 bases and 0 bases, there was a span of 13 bases. CDR1 and CDR2 from the germline V gene are LGHNA and YSLEER. In nucleotides, the CDR3 is TGCGCCAGCAGCCGACAGCGCCATAGCTCCTACGAGCAGTACTTC. Its protein product is CASSRQRHSSYEQYF.

In this sample, this clonotype turned up a few times. The rearrangement uses TRBV7-2 and TRBJ1-2; no reliable D call. V lost 2 bases, J lost 3 bases, and 7 bases lay in between. Germline loops: CDR1 SGHTA, CDR2 FQGNSA. There are 13 residues in the CDR3. The DNA of the CDR3 is TGTGCCAGCAGCTTAACGAGGGACTATGGCTACACCTTC. Translated, it gives CASSLTRDYGYTF.

In DNA, the CDR3 is TGTGCCAGCTCACCCGATCTAGCGGGGGTTAACGAGCAGTACTTC. Its translation is CASSPDLAGVNEQYF. The chain carries TRBV18 and TRBJ2-7; 10 bases map to TRBD2. This CDR3 region has 15 residues. Germline values: CDR1 KGHSH, CDR2 LQKENI. J gave up 5 bases and V 3 bases, and 7 bases lay outside the gene matches.

The rearrangement links TRBV28 to TRBJ1-2; 8 bases align to TRBD1. Germline lookup yields CDR1 MDHEN and CDR2 SYDVKM. J was trimmed by 6 bases and V by 1 base; bases with no gene match: 4. The CDR3 has 14 residues. Here the CDR3 reads CASSLFGQGDGYTF. CDR3 in DNA: TGTGCCAGCAGTTTATTTGGACAGGGAGATGGCTACACCTTC.